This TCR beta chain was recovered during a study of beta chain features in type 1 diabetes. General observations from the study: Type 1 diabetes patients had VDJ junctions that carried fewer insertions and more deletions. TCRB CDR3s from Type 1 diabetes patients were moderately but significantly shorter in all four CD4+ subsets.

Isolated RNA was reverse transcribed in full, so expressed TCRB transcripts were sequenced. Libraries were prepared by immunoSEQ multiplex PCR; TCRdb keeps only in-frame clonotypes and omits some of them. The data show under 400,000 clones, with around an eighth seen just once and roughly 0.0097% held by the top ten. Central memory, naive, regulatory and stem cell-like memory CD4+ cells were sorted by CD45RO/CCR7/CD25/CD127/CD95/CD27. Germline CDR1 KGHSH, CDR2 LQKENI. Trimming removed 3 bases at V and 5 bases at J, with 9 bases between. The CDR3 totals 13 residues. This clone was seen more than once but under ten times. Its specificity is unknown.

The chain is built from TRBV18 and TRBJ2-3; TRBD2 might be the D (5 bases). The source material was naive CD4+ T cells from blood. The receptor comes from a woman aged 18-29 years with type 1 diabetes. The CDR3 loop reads CASSPRAGDTQYF. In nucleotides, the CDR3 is TGTGCCAGCTCACCGCGGGCAGGAGATACGCAGTATTTT.